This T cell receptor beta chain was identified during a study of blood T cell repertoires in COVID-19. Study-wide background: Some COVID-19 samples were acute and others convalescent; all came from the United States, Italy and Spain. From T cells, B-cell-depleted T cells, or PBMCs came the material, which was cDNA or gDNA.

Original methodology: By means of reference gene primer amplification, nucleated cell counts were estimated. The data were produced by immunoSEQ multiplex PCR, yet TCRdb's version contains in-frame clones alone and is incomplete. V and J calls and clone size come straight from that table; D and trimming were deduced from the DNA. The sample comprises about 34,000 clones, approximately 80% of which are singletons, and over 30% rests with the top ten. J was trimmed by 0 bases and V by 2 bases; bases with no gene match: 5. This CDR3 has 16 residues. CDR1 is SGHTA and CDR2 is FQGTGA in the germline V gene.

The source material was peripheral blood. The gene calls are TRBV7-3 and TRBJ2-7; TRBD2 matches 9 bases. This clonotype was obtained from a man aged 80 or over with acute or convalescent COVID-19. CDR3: CASSLVAAGGSYEQYF. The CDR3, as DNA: TGTGCCAGCAGCTTAGTTGCAGCGGGAGGCTCCTACGAGCAGTACTTC.